The 21 T cell receptor beta chains presented below share a single source sample, sequenced in a study of CD8 T cells in Susac syndrome (dated by TCRdb to the late 2010s). The library was built by means of the immunoSEQ multiplex PCR assay. RNA was extracted using the RNeasy kit, and roughly 0.45 to 1 ug of the RNA was reverse transcribed with random hexamers. TCRdb passed the public sequencing reads through fastp at Q25 and MiXCR, retaining productive beta sequences. Identical CDR3 protein sequences are pooled into one entry, listed with their most common genes and DNA. The sample includes roughly 89,000 distinct CDR3 sequences, with approximately 96% observed a single time. The top ten constitute around 0.41% of the sample. Material for sequencing was CD8+ T cells from PBMCs. These receptors were collected from a human donor with Susac syndrome.

V and J are TRBV3-1 and TRBJ2-1; the D gene is possibly TRBD1 (6 bases). Germline lookup yields CDR1 LGHDT and CDR2 YNNKEL (reference sequence). V gave up 2 bases and J gave up 4 bases, with 12 bases separating them. The CDR3 extends over 15 amino acids. The DNA of the CDR3 is TGTGCCAGCAGCCAATTTTTGGACAGTTACAATGAGCAGTTCTTC. Its protein is CASSQFLDSYNEQFF.

This chain links TRBV9 with TRBJ2-5; the D gene could be TRBD1 or TRBD2 (6 bases each). V lost 0 bases, J lost 5 bases, and 14 bases lay in between. CDR3 length equals 15 residues. Germline CDR1 is SGDLS and CDR2 is YYNGEE. CDR3 in DNA: TGTGCCAGCAGCGTAGTAGGGGGGACAATGGAGACCCAGTACTTC. Encoded protein: CASSVVGGTMETQYF.

There are a few counts of this clonotype. The rearrangement uses TRBV14 and TRBJ1-1; D not resolved. This CDR3 is built from 13 residues. V gave up 1 base and J gave up 5 bases, with 8 bases separating them. Germline CDR1 reads SGHDN; CDR2 reads FVKESK. The CDR3 loop is CASSQGRRTEAFF. CDR3 nucleotide sequence: TGTGCCAGCAGCCAAGGACGGAGGACTGAAGCTTTCTTT.

The table lists this clonotype with a count of one. J is TRBJ1-5 and V is TRBV24-1; D is perhaps TRBD1 (5 bases). Trimming left V 10 bases short and J 0 bases short, with 12 bases between. In germline, CDR1 is KGHDR, CDR2 SFDVKD. The CDR3 covers 14 residues. The CDR3 reads CATSGTDSNQPQHF. The CDR3 DNA reads TGTGCCACTTCCGGGACGGATAGCAATCAGCCCCAGCATTTT.

The rearrangement joins TRBV11-3 to TRBJ1-1; D is ambiguous. Germline V gene sequence: CDR1 SGHNT, CDR2 YENEEA. The V end was cut by 8 bases, the J end by 2 bases, with 12 bases between. The CDR3 runs 13 residues. The CDR3 spells CASAFSANTEAFF. DNA for the CDR3: TGTGCCAGCGCTTTTTCTGCAAACACTGAAGCTTTCTTT.

The chain couples TRBV29-1 to TRBJ1-2; 7 bases line up with TRBD1. From germline, CDR1 is SQVTM and CDR2 ANQGSEA. Unmatched junction bases numbered 3, after V lost 0 bases and J lost 2 bases. This CDR3 is 14 amino acids long. For the CDR3, the DNA is TGCAGCGTTGAAGATCAGGGGGTCAACTATGGCTACACCTTC. This encodes CSVEDQGVNYGYTF.

The genes are TRBV9 and TRBJ1-5; maybe TRBD1 (6 bases). Germline CDR1 reads SGDLS; CDR2 reads YYNGEE. The CDR3 extends over 15 amino acids. V gave up 0 bases and J gave up 4 bases, with 11 bases separating them. Written as DNA, the CDR3 is TGTGCCAGCAGCGTAGGGGCAGGGGTTAATCAGCCCCAGCATTTT. Amino acids: CASSVGAGVNQPQHF.

The chain is built from TRBV29-1 and TRBJ1-4; D is unclear. V was clipped by 4 bases and J by 13 bases, with 16 bases between them. The germline V gene has CDR1 SQVTM and CDR2 ANQGSEA. The length of the CDR3 is 12 residues. The CDR3: CSVGPGNEGLFF. The CDR3 DNA reads TGCAGCGTTGGTCCTGGTAATGAGGGACTGTTTTTT. The variable domain in full, completed from reference TRBV29-1 and TRBJ1-4, reads SAVISQKPSRDICQRGTSLTIQCQVDSQVTMMFWYRQQPGQSLTLIATANQGSEATYESGFVIDKFPISRPNLTFSTLTVSNMSPEDSSIYLCSVGPGNEGLFFGSGTQLSVL.

This clonotype is a singleton in its sample. The chain's CDR3 is CASSQGSAGDYGYTF. CDR3 DNA sequence: TGTGCCAGCAGCCAAGGGAGTGCAGGAGACTATGGCTACACCTTC. The chain has TRBV4-2 and TRBJ1-2; no clear D gene. Germline CDR1 reads LGHNA; CDR2 reads YNFKEQ. Trimming left V 1 base short and J 3 bases short, with 12 bases between. The CDR3 totals 15 residues.

This clonotype has just one count. The chain joins TRBV20-1 to TRBJ2-1; 7 bases are a match to TRBD2. Losses at the gene ends were 8 bases for V and 6 bases for J; bases not matched to a gene: 16. The CDR3 loop spans 15 amino acids. Per germline, CDR1 DFQATT and CDR2 SNEGSKA (reference sequence). DNA for the CDR3: TGCAGTTCCCCTCGGGCCTCGGGGGGACCCAATGAGCAGTTCTTC. It translates to CSSPRASGGPNEQFF.

V usage is TRBV27 and J usage is TRBJ1-5; weak D call: TRBD1 (6 bases). V lost 5 bases and J 0 bases, leaving 14 bases between the germline ends. Per germline, CDR1 MNHEY and CDR2 SMNVEV (reference sequence). This CDR3 region has 16 residues. The CDR3 nucleotides read TGTGCCAGCAGTGACGGGACACCTTATAGCAATCAGCCCCAGCATTTT. Protein sequence: CASSDGTPYSNQPQHF.

The rearrangement uses TRBV29-1 and TRBJ2-3; 9 nucleotides line up with TRBD1. The CDR3 runs to 16 residues. The V and J ends lost 4 bases and 8 bases, in that order; junction bases with no gene match: 16. Germline lookup yields CDR1 SQVTM and CDR2 ANQGSEA. This CDR3 is CSVVLPGQGVLGTQYF. The CDR3 nucleotides are TGCAGCGTTGTACTTCCGGGACAGGGTGTTTTAGGTACGCAGTATTTT.

CDR3 sequence reads: CASSLQASGTYYEQYF. In DNA form, the CDR3 reads TGTGCCAGCAGTCTCCAGGCTAGCGGGACCTACTACGAGCAGTACTTC. This chain connects TRBV27 to TRBJ2-7; 9 positions match TRBD2. The CDR3 loop spans 16 amino acids. The germline V gene encodes CDR1 MNHEY and CDR2 SMNVEV (reference sequence). Losses at the gene ends were 5 bases for V and 3 bases for J; bases not matched to a gene: 11.

V gene TRBV7-6 combines with J gene TRBJ1-1; 8 bases line up with TRBD1. V gave up 1 base and J gave up 4 bases; unmatched junction bases: 2. CDR1 and CDR2 from the germline V gene are SGHVS and FNYEAQ. There are 14 residues in the CDR3. Here the CDR3 reads CASSLGTGTTEAFF. CDR3 sequence (DNA): TGTGCCAGCAGCTTAGGGACAGGGACCACTGAAGCTTTCTTT. The complete variable domain, with remaining parts taken from reference TRBV7-6 and TRBJ1-1, reads GAGVSQSPRYKVTKRGQDVALRCDPISGHVSLYWYRQALGQGPEFLTYFNYEAQQDKSGLPNDRFSAERPEGSISTLTIQRTEQRDSAMYRCASSLGTGTTEAFFGQGTRLTVV.

The gene calls are TRBV30 and TRBJ1-1, with 8 bases that match TRBD1. The trim removed 4 bases at V and 4 bases at J, leaving 5 bases unmatched. CDR1 is GTSNPN, CDR2 SVGIG, per germline (reference sequence). The length of the CDR3 is 13 residues. CDR3 loop: CAWNSQGGTEAFF. The CDR3, as DNA: TGTGCCTGGAATTCACAGGGGGGCACTGAAGCTTTCTTT.

The CDR3 region has the DNA TGTGCCAGCAGCGATACACGTGAGCAGTTCTTC. Amino acid sequence: CASSDTREQFF. The V gene is TRBV13, the J gene TRBJ2-1; no definite D call. CDR3 length: 11 amino acids. Germline loops: CDR1 PRHDT, CDR2 FYEKMQ (reference sequence). Trimming took off 5 bases at V and 9 bases at J, with 8 bases between the two ends.

The chain carries TRBV15 and TRBJ2-2; the D gene is possibly TRBD2 (6 bases). This CDR3 comprises 13 residues. The germline V gene encodes CDR1 LNHNV and CDR2 YYDKDF (reference sequence). The V gene lost 9 bases and the J gene lost 4 bases, with 12 bases spanning the gap. The DNA for the CDR3 is TGTGCCACGGGCGGGATGTTCACCGGGGAGCTGTTTTTT. Translated, it gives CATGGMFTGELFF.

J is TRBJ2-7 and V is TRBV14, with D perhaps being TRBD1 or TRBD2 (5 bases each). Germline V lookup: CDR1 SGHDN, CDR2 FVKESK. The CDR3 sequence is 12 residues long. V dropped 6 bases and J dropped 6 bases, with 12 bases sitting between them. The DNA of the CDR3 is TGTGCCAGCAGTTCTGGGACCGCCGAGCAGTACGTC. Translating gives CASSSGTAEQYV.

The chain combines TRBV13 with TRBJ1-4, with D hard to call. V lost 3 bases and J 8 bases, leaving 7 bases between the germline ends. In germline, CDR1 is PRHDT, CDR2 FYEKMQ (reference sequence). CDR3 length equals 12 residues. This chain's CDR3 is CASSFRAEKLFF. CDR3 nucleotide sequence: TGTGCCAGCAGCTTTAGGGCAGAAAAACTGTTTTTT.

This sequence joins TRBV11-2 and TRBJ2-1, with D maybe TRBD2 (6 bases). This CDR3 is built from 15 residues. V was pared by 5 bases and J by 7 bases, with 18 bases between. Germline CDR1 is SGHAT and CDR2 is FQNNGV. For the CDR3, the DNA is TGTGCCAGCAGCCTCGGGGCCGGCGGGAATAATGAGCAGTTCTTC. This encodes CASSLGAGGNNEQFF.

The V gene is TRBV29-1, the J gene TRBJ2-7; TRBD2 agrees at 12 bases. The CDR3 runs to 15 residues. J gave up 0 bases and V 4 bases, and 4 bases lay outside the gene matches. Germline values: CDR1 SQVTM, CDR2 ANQGSEA. The CDR3 spells CSVVLAGGSSYEQYF. CDR3 in DNA: TGCAGCGTTGTACTAGCGGGAGGAAGCTCCTACGAGCAGTACTTC.